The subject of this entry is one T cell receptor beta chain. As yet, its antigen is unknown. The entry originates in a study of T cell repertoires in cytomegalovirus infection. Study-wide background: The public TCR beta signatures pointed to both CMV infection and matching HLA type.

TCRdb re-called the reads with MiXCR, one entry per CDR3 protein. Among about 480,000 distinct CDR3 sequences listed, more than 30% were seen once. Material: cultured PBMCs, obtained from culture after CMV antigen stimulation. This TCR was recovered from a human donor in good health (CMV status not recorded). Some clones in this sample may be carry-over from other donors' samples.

The CDR3 spells CSARDRLKNTGELFF. In nucleotides, the CDR3 is TGCAGTGCTAGAGATCGGCTAAAGAACACCGGGGAGCTGTTTTTT. The chain combines TRBV20-1 with TRBJ2-2; D call uncertain. V lost 0 bases, J lost 1 base, and 9 bases lay in between. The CDR3 runs 15 residues. Looked up from germline, CDR1 is DFQATT and CDR2 is SNEGSKA (reference sequence).